The clone carrying this T cell receptor (beta chain) appeared a single time. The record originates from a study of blood T cell repertoires in COVID-19. How the authors handled the data: Reference gene primer amplification in the assay estimated nucleated cell counts. Repertoires were generated with immunoSEQ multiplex PCR, while TCRdb's copy carries only in-frame clones and drops some. That table furnishes V, J and clone size, whereas the DNA furnished D and trimming. The sample lists 500,000 to 600,000 clones; 85% to 90% were seen once. Seattle researchers signed up patients amid active infection and tracked them longitudinally. Trimming cost V 7 bases and J 5 bases, with 18 bases left between them. The CDR3 contains 15 residues. Germline loops: CDR1 LNHDA, CDR2 SQIVND (reference sequence).

This clonotype was obtained from a woman aged 45 to 65 with COVID-19, enrolled during active disease. The sequenced sample consisted of peripheral blood. The gene calls are TRBV19 and TRBJ1-5; D not certain. In DNA, the CDR3 is TGTGCCAGTACCCGAGGAGGGAACAAGGATCAGCCCCAGCATTTT. Translated, it gives CASTRGGNKDQPQHF.